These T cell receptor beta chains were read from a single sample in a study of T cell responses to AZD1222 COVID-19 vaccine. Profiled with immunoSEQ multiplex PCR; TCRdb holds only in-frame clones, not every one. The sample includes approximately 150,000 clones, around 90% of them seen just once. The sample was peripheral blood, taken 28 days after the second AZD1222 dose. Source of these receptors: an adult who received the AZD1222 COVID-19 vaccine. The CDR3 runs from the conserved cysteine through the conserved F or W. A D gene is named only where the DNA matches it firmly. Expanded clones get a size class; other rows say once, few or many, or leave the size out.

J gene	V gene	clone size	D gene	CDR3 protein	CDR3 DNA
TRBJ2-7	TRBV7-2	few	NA	CASSASFRAPGYEQYF	TGTGCCAGCAGCGCCTCCTTCAGGGCACCCGGCTACGAGCAGTACTTC
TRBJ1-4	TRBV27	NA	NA	CASSFQGTNEKLFF	TGTGCCAGCAGTTTTCAGGGAACTAATGAAAAACTGTTTTTT
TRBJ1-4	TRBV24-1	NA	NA	CATSRSDKATNEKLFF	TGTGCCACCAGTCGTTCCGACAAAGCAACTAATGAAAAACTGTTTTTT
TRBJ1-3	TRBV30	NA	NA	CAWSVFDRHFSGNTIYF	TGTGCCTGGAGTGTATTCGATCGGCATTTCTCTGGAAACACCATATATTTT
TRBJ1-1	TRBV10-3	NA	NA	CAISESRGITEAFF	TGTGCCATCAGTGAGTCAAGGGGGATCACTGAAGCTTTCTTT
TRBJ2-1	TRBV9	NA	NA	CASSPLLGLYNEQFF	TGTGCCAGCAGCCCACTCCTAGGGTTGTACAATGAGCAGTTCTTC
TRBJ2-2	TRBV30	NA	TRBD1	CACDRGAGTGELFF	TGTGCCTGTGACAGGGGCGCGGGCACCGGGGAGCTGTTTTTT
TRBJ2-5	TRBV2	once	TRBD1	CASSEVTGGGETQYF	TGTGCCAGCAGTGAAGTTACAGGGGGCGGAGAGACCCAGTACTTC
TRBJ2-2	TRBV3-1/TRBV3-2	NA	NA	CASRGDTGELFF	TGTGCCAGCAGAGGGGACACCGGGGAGCTGTTTTTT
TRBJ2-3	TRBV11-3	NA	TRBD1	CASSSGQASTDTQYF	TGTGCCAGCAGCTCCGGACAGGCTAGCACAGATACGCAGTATTTT